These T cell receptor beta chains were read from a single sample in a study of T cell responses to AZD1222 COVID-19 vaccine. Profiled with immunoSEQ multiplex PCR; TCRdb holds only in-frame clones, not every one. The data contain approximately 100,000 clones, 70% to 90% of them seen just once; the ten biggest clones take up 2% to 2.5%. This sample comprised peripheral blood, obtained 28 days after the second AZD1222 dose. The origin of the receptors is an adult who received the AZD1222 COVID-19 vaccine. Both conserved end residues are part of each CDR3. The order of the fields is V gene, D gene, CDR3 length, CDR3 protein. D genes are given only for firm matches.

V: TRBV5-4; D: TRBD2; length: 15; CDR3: CASSSGTSGYNEQFF
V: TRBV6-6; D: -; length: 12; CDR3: CASSYEAYEQYF
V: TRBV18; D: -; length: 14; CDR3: CASSPRGANEKLFF
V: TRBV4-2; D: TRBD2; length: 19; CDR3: CASSHPGTGTSGSLYEQYF
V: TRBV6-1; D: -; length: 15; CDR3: CASSDFGGYNQPQHF
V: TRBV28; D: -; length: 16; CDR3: CASSKSAGTLGYEQYF
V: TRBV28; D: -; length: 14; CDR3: CASRSEFSYNEQFF
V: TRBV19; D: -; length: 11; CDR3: CASIRGAEAFF
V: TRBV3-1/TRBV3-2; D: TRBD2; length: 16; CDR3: CASSQDTSGRHNEQFF
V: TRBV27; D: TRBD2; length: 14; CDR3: CASRGTSGSNEQFF
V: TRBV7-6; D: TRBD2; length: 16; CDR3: CASSLGVREGRYEQYF
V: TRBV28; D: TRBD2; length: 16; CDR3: CASSTRASGNPHEQYF
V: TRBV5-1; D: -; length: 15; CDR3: CASSLEPRVPYEQYF
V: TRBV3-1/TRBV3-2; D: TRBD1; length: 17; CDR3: CASSLRTGSLSGNTIYF
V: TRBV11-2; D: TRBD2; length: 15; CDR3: CASSFQREPSNEQFF
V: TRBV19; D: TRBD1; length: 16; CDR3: CASSTQDRGRWYGYTF
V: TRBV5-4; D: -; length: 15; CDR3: CASSLSGEADNEQFF
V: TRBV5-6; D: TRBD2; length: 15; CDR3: CASSLSGRARETQYF
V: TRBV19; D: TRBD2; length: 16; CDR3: CASSNGRGAGTGELFF
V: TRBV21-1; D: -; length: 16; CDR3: CASSEPLTGVHTEAFF